Below, 32 T cell receptor beta chains from the same sample are listed, as sequenced in a study of cytomegalovirus exposure and HLA in healthy donors (dated by TCRdb to about 2017). Library preparation employed the immunoSEQ multiplex PCR assay. For the multiplex PCR, a mixture combining 60 forward primers for TCR Vbeta segments and 13 reverse primers for TCR Jbeta segments was used. This is the immuneACCESS table as TCRdb keeps it, with only in-frame sequences that have V and J called. A part of the clones is gone; compared with another copy, unresolved V genes explain less than half, and the rest is unexplained. This sample lists fewer than 250,000 clones; 82% were detected once. The ten largest clones capture roughly 6% of the sample. The specimen was PBMCs. The receptors derive from a man aged 35 to 55 in good health and CMV-seropositive.

This clone was detected a few times. This CDR3 reads CASSLMTGDEKLFF. DNA of the CDR3: TGTGCCAGCAGCCTTATGACAGGGGACGAAAAACTGTTTTTT. This rearrangement joins TRBV27 to TRBJ1-4; 8 bases line up with TRBD1. CDR1 is MNHEY and CDR2 is SMNVEV in the germline V gene (reference sequence). CDR3 length: 14 amino acids. V trimming: 6 bases; J trimming: 8 bases; junction bases outside the gene matches: 8.

This clone was found a few times. The V call is TRBV10-3, the J call TRBJ2-5; weak D call: TRBD2 (6 bases). This CDR3 region has 16 residues. Germline V CDR1 and CDR2: ENHRY, SYGVKD. V gave up 0 bases and J gave up 7 bases, with 18 bases separating them. In DNA, the CDR3 is TGTGCCATCAGTGAGTCCGGGACGGCCGCGGGGTGGACCCAGTACTTC. Protein product: CAISESGTAAGWTQYF.

The chain is built from TRBV5-1 and TRBJ1-1; D unresolved. The V and J ends lost 3 bases and 1 base respectively, with 13 bases between them. The CDR3 runs to 15 residues. Germline V gene data show CDR1 as SGHRS and CDR2 as YFSETQ. The chain's CDR3 is CASSSHAGGNTEAFF. The DNA of the CDR3 is TGCGCCAGCAGCTCTCATGCCGGCGGGAACACTGAAGCTTTCTTT.

V gene TRBV30 combines with J gene TRBJ1-3; TRBD1 matches at 10 bases. V lost 7 bases and J lost 2; bases outside the gene matches: 2. The CDR3 runs to 13 residues. Germline V lookup: CDR1 GTSNPN, CDR2 SVGIG (reference sequence). The CDR3 region has the DNA TGTGCCTCGACAGGGGGCCCTGGAAACACCATATATTTT. This sequence encodes CASTGGPGNTIYF.

The CDR3 DNA sequence: TGTGCCAGCAGTTTATCTGGGGGGGTAGGTCAGCCCCAGCATTTT. It translates to CASSLSGGVGQPQHF. This rearrangement joins TRBV27 to TRBJ1-5, with a possible D match to TRBD1 (5 bases). V lost 0 bases, J lost 6 bases, and 12 bases lay in between. In germline, CDR1 is MNHEY, CDR2 SMNVEV (reference sequence). This CDR3 spans 15 amino acids.

The count of this clone is one. The chain has TRBV19 and TRBJ2-2, with unresolved D. The CDR3 contains 12 residues. CDR1 LNHDA and CDR2 SQIVND come from the germline V gene (reference sequence). The V gene lost 8 bases and the J gene lost 3 bases, with 7 bases spanning the gap. The CDR3 here is CASGEDTGELFF. In nucleotides, the CDR3 is TGTGCCAGTGGCGAGGACACCGGGGAGCTGTTTTTT.

The chain carries TRBV11-2 and TRBJ2-5; 8 bases agree with TRBD2. Germline loops: CDR1 SGHAT, CDR2 FQNNGV. Trimming at V came to 5 bases and at J to 5 bases, leaving 16 bases not matched to a gene. CDR3 size: 17 residues. The CDR3 protein is CASSAVRSGSFEETQYF. CDR3 sequence (DNA): TGTGCCAGCAGCGCCGTGCGGAGCGGGAGTTTTGAGGAGACCCAGTACTTC.

The rearrangement joins TRBV9 to TRBJ1-2, with D maybe TRBD1 (5 bases). This CDR3 is 14 amino acids long. V was trimmed by 3 bases and J by 3 bases, leaving 12 bases between them. Germline V gene data show CDR1 as SGDLS and CDR2 as YYNGEE. CDR3 loop: CASSGGAGYYGYTF. The CDR3 DNA reads as TGTGCCAGCAGCGGTGGGGCGGGATACTATGGCTACACCTTC.

The sample holds a few counts of this clone. This chain joins TRBV7-2 and TRBJ1-2; no clear D. The CDR3 has 12 residues. Trimming removed 3 bases at V and 5 bases at J, with 7 bases between. Germline V gene lookup returns CDR1 SGHTA and CDR2 FQGNSA. The CDR3 nucleotides read TGTGCCAGCAGCTTTACTTTTTATGGCTACACCTTC. It encodes CASSFTFYGYTF.

The rearrangement uses TRBV11-3 and TRBJ1-2; 8 bases are a match to TRBD1. Germline trimming cut 5 bases from V and 7 bases from J; bases unmatched to any gene: 12. Germline lookup yields CDR1 SGHNT and CDR2 YENEEA. The CDR3 is 15 amino acids. The CDR3 coding sequence is TGTGCCAGCAGCCCAGGACAGGGACGGACTCCTGGCTACACCTTC. This codes for CASSPGQGRTPGYTF. Complete variable domain (other parts from reference TRBV11-3 and TRBJ1-2): EAGVVQSPRYKIIEKKQPVAFWCNPISGHNTLYWYLQNLGQGPELLIRYENEEAVDDSQLPKDRFSAERLKGVDSTLKIQPAELGDSAVYLCASSPGQGRTPGYTFGSGTRLTVV.

V gene TRBV30 combines with J gene TRBJ2-1, with D possibly TRBD2 on 5 matching bases. The germline V gene has CDR1 GTSNPN and CDR2 SVGIG (reference sequence). Trimming cost V 5 bases and J 0 bases, with 5 bases left between them. The CDR3 runs to 12 residues. CDR3 in amino acids: CAWRDSYNEQFF. Written as DNA, the CDR3 is TGTGCCTGGCGGGACTCCTACAATGAGCAGTTCTTC.

The chain carries TRBV27 and TRBJ1-2, with a weak D call TRBD1 (5 bases). Trimming took 3 bases from V and 4 from J, leaving 9 bases between them. The CDR3 sequence is 13 residues long. Germline CDR1 MNHEY, CDR2 SMNVEV (reference sequence). CDR3 in DNA: TGTGCCAGCAGTTTGGGGCAGAGCTATGGCTACACCTTC. Amino acids: CASSLGQSYGYTF.

This chain links TRBV7-6 with TRBJ1-2; possible D gene TRBD1, 6 bases. The CDR3 is made up of 13 amino acids. Germline CDR1 reads SGHVS; CDR2 reads FNYEAQ. V lost 6 bases and J lost 1, with 9 bases in between. CDR3 loop: CASSRDINYGYTF. The CDR3 DNA sequence: TGTGCCAGCAGTCGGGACATTAACTATGGCTACACCTTC. Looking up the rest from reference TRBV7-6 and TRBJ1-2 gives the full variable domain: GAGVSQSPRYKVTKRGQDVALRCDPISGHVSLYWYRQALGQGPEFLTYFNYEAQQDKSGLPNDRFSAERPEGSISTLTIQRTEQRDSAMYRCASSRDINYGYTFGSGTRLTVV.

This sequence joins TRBV11-3 and TRBJ1-4, with a weak D call TRBD1 (6 bases). CDR1 and CDR2 from the germline V gene are SGHNT and YENEEA. V was clipped by 4 bases and J by 4 bases, with 13 bases between them. This CDR3 contains 15 residues. The DNA of the CDR3 is TGTGCCAGCAGCTCAACGCAGGGGTTTAATGAAAAACTGTTTTTT. Translation gives CASSSTQGFNEKLFF.

V and J are TRBV19 and TRBJ1-5, with 9 bases aligning to TRBD1. Germline V CDR1 and CDR2: LNHDA, SQIVND (reference sequence). Losses at the gene ends were 5 bases for V and 7 bases for J; bases not matched to a gene: 6. This CDR3 comprises 14 residues. As DNA, the CDR3 is TGTGCCAGTAGTGCCGGACAGGGGAGGCAGCCCCAGCATTTT. This translates into CASSAGQGRQPQHF.

The rearrangement uses TRBV7-2 and TRBJ2-7, with TRBD2 matching 12 bases. The V segment lost 1 base and the J segment 2 bases; nucleotides outside the gene matches: 0. CDR1 and CDR2 from the germline V gene are SGHTA and FQGNSA. The CDR3 is 15 residues long. The CDR3 nucleotides read TGTGCCAGCAGCTTAGGACTAGCGGGAGCCTACGAGCAGTACTTC. It specifies CASSLGLAGAYEQYF.

The chain uses TRBV7-9 and TRBJ2-7, with TRBD2 matching over 7 bases. CDR3 length equals 14 residues. The germline V gene has CDR1 SEHNR and CDR2 FQNEAQ (reference sequence). V gave up 5 bases and J gave up 7 bases; unmatched junction bases: 11. The chain's CDR3 is CASSPTAGAWEQYF. The CDR3 region has the DNA TGTGCCAGCAGCCCGACCGCGGGAGCTTGGGAGCAGTACTTC.

The genes are TRBV11-1 and TRBJ2-1, with unresolved D. This CDR3 is built from 16 residues. The germline gives CDR1 SGHAT, CDR2 FQDESV (reference sequence). Trimming took 6 bases from V and 3 from J, leaving 18 bases between them. CDR3 sequence (DNA): TGTGCCAGCAGACATAACCGACTCCAGAACTACAATGAGCAGTTCTTC. Protein sequence: CASRHNRLQNYNEQFF.

The V and J genes are TRBV6-6 and TRBJ2-5, with D maybe TRBD2 (6 bases). The better agreement between TRBJ2-7 and the DNA end casts doubt on the J call. The length of the CDR3 is 13 residues. Germline CDR1 MNHNY, CDR2 SVGAGI (reference sequence). The CDR3 nucleotides are TGTGCCAGCTTTTCTAGCGCTACCTACGAGCAGTACTTC. Its protein product is CASFSSATYEQYF.

This chain joins TRBV5-1 and TRBJ2-2; the match to TRBD1 covers 9 bases. The germline V gene has CDR1 SGHRS and CDR2 YFSETQ. V lost 0 bases, J lost 2 bases, and 2 bases stayed unmatched. The CDR3 is made up of 16 amino acids. The CDR3 region has the DNA TGCGCCAGCAGCTTGGGGGGACAGGGAAACACCGGGGAGCTGTTTTTT. It is translated as CASSLGGQGNTGELFF.

In its sample, this clone was seen a few times. This same CDR3 is encoded by further DNA sequences in the sample. The genes are TRBV19 and TRBJ1-1; D call uncertain. This CDR3 is built from 13 residues. Trimming shortened V by 3 bases and J by 2 bases, and 7 bases separated the two germline ends. CDR1 is LNHDA and CDR2 is SQIVND in the germline V gene (reference sequence). The CDR3 loop is CASSITGNTEAFF. The CDR3 bases are TGTGCCAGTAGTATCACGGGTAACACTGAAGCTTTCTTT.

The chain employs TRBV5-4 and TRBJ2-1, with D perhaps TRBD2 (6 bases). The CDR3 covers 15 residues. V was shortened by 0 bases and J by 5 bases, with 12 bases between the two germline ends. Germline CDR1 reads SGHNT; CDR2 reads YYREEE (reference sequence). The CDR3 region is CASSLAVGRHNEQFF. The CDR3 DNA follows: TGTGCCAGCAGCTTGGCCGTGGGGAGGCACAATGAGCAGTTCTTC.

V is TRBV2 and J is TRBJ2-7; 11 bases are a match to TRBD2. J was trimmed by 3 bases and V by 6 bases; bases with no gene match: 10. CDR1 SNHLY and CDR2 FYNNEI come from the germline V gene. The CDR3 length is 16 residues. CDR3 loop: CASSEKLAGENYEQYF. The CDR3 region has the DNA TGTGCCAGCAGCGAAAAACTAGCGGGAGAGAACTACGAGCAGTACTTC.

V is TRBV11-2 and J is TRBJ2-7, with D tentatively TRBD2 (5 bases). V gave up 1 base and J gave up 8 bases, with 9 bases separating them. Germline assignment: CDR1 SGHAT and CDR2 FQNNGV. This CDR3 has 12 amino acids. The CDR3 here is CASSLGRTQQYF. The DNA of the CDR3 is TGTGCCAGCAGCTTAGGTCGGACTCAGCAGTACTTC.

The CDR3 nucleotides read TGCGCCAGCAGCTCGACAGGGGGCTATGGCTACACCTTC. Protein: CASSSTGGYGYTF. The V call is TRBV5-1, the J call TRBJ1-2, with 9 bases identical to TRBD1. V was clipped by 3 bases and J by 4 bases; unmatched bases: 1. CDR3 size: 13 residues. The germline V gene encodes CDR1 SGHRS and CDR2 YFSETQ.

V and J are TRBV6-5 and TRBJ1-1, with D possibly matching TRBD1 (5 bases). The germline V and J ends were trimmed by 5 bases and 3 bases, with 13 bases remaining between them. The CDR3 is 14 residues long. Germline CDR1 and CDR2: MNHEY and SVGAGI. CDR3 residues: CASSPGEGHTEAFF. CDR3 nucleotides: TGTGCCAGCAGTCCGGGGGAGGGCCACACTGAAGCTTTCTTT.

The V and J genes are TRBV19 and TRBJ1-1, with 10 bases matching TRBD1. J gave up 0 bases and V 6 bases, and 13 bases lay outside the gene matches. This CDR3 has 18 residues. Germline assignment: CDR1 LNHDA and CDR2 SQIVND (reference sequence). CDR3 nucleotide sequence: TGTGCCAGTAGAGCGACAGGGGGCGGTTATAGTATGAACACTGAAGCTTTCTTT. As protein: CASRATGGGYSMNTEAFF. Filled out from reference TRBV19 and TRBJ1-1, the complete variable domain reads DGGITQSPKYLFRKEGQNVTLSCEQNLNHDAMYWYRQDPGQGLRLIYYSQIVNDFQKGDIAEGYSVSREKKESFPLTVTSAQKNPTAFYLCASRATGGGYSMNTEAFFGQGTRLTVV.

This sequence joins TRBV9 and TRBJ1-5; 7 bases are shared with TRBD1. CDR3 length equals 14 residues. V trimming: 3 bases; J trimming: 3 bases; junction bases outside the gene matches: 3. CDR1 and CDR2 from the germline V gene are SGDLS and YYNGEE. The CDR3 here is CASSAGTVNQPQHF. CDR3 sequence (DNA): TGTGCCAGCAGCGCTGGGACAGTCAATCAGCCCCAGCATTTT.

V gene TRBV5-1 combines with J gene TRBJ2-2, with 9 nucleotides matching TRBD2. With 0 bases clipped from V and 0 bases from J, the junction kept 0 bases outside the gene matches. CDR1 and CDR2 from the germline V gene are SGHRS and YFSETQ. This CDR3 contains 16 residues. CDR3 sequence reads: CASSLASGANTGELFF. The CDR3 DNA reads TGCGCCAGCAGCTTGGCTAGCGGGGCGAACACCGGGGAGCTGTTTTTT.

This clone was picked up one time. This chain joins TRBV7-3 and TRBJ2-5, with 12 positions matching TRBD2. This CDR3 contains 15 residues. The V gene's germline CDR1 is SGHTA and CDR2 FQGTGA. J was trimmed by 5 bases and V by 5 bases; bases with no gene match: 6. The CDR3 sequence is CASSPTSGSGETQYF. CDR3 coding DNA: TGTGCCAGCAGCCCGACTAGCGGGAGTGGGGAGACCCAGTACTTC.

The rearrangement joins TRBV19 to TRBJ2-2; weak D call: TRBD2 (6 bases). The germline V gene has CDR1 LNHDA and CDR2 SQIVND (reference sequence). CDR3 length: 16 residues. V was trimmed by 5 bases and J by 7 bases, leaving 20 bases between them. The CDR3 DNA is TGTGCCAGTAGTGTCCGGGAGCCTTCGCGGGGCGGGGAGCTGTTTTTT. The encoded protein is CASSVREPSRGGELFF.

The genes are TRBV14 and TRBJ1-6; TRBD1 aligns across 9 bases. This CDR3 contains 18 residues. The J segment lost 9 bases and the V segment lost 3 bases, leaving 15 bases of the junction unmatched. CDR1 and CDR2 from the germline V gene are SGHDN and FVKESK. The CDR3 DNA reads as TGTGCCAGCAGCCAGCTACCGGGACAGGGTTCTCGAGTTTCACCCCTCCACTTT. It yields the protein CASSQLPGQGSRVSPLHF.